The 30 T cell receptor beta chains presented below share a single source sample, sequenced in a study of OX40 agonist ivuxolimab in advanced cancers. TCRdb's table, derived via immunoSEQ multiplex PCR, lists solely in-frame clones and lacks some. The table shows 65,000 to 100,000 clones, with around 85% occurring only once. The source material was CD4+ or CD8+ T cells sorted from blood, sampled in a trial of the OX40 agonist ivuxolimab. Receptors originate from an adult with an advanced solid tumor such as melanoma, head and neck, liver or kidney cancer.

CDR3 sequence: CATKRGGGPDTDTQYF. The DNA for the CDR3 is TGTGCCACCAAACGGGGGGGCGGCCCTGACACAGATACGCAGTATTTT. This chain connects TRBV11-2 to TRBJ2-3, with 8 nucleotides matching TRBD2. This CDR3 comprises 16 residues. Trimming at V came to 10 bases and at J to 2 bases, leaving 14 bases not matched to a gene. CDR1 is SGHAT, CDR2 FQNNGV, per germline.

The chain recombines TRBV30 with TRBJ1-3; D is ambiguous. The germline V gene encodes CDR1 GTSNPN and CDR2 SVGIG (reference sequence). Trimming cost V 0 bases and J 0 bases, with 15 bases left between them. The CDR3 covers 17 residues. As DNA, the CDR3 is TGTGCCTGGAGTGTACGTGTATCGCCTTACTCTGGAAACACCATATATTTT. It codes for CAWSVRVSPYSGNTIYF.

This chain joins TRBV5-1 and TRBJ2-7; D not resolved. The CDR3 is made up of 13 amino acids. Germline V lookup: CDR1 SGHRS, CDR2 YFSETQ. The V and J ends lost 3 bases and 5 bases respectively, with 12 bases between them. As DNA, the CDR3 is TGCGCCAGCAGCTCTTTAGGGTCCGACGAGCAGTACTTC. The encoded protein is CASSSLGSDEQYF.

The chain links TRBV15 to TRBJ1-2; D not certain. Germline V gene sequence: CDR1 LNHNV, CDR2 YYDKDF (reference sequence). The CDR3 extends over 14 amino acids. Trimming took 0 bases from V and 7 from J, leaving 12 bases between them. CDR3 sequence (DNA): TGTGCCACCAGCAGAGATAGTCTTAATGCTGGCTACACCTTC. Translated: CATSRDSLNAGYTF.

The CDR3 sequence is CASSLSDQPQHF. DNA of the CDR3: TGTGCCAGCAGTTTATCCGATCAGCCCCAGCATTTT. The chain combines TRBV28 with TRBJ1-5; D gene uncertain. Germline assignment: CDR1 MDHEN and CDR2 SYDVKM. The CDR3 has 12 amino acids. Trimming removed 1 base from V and 5 bases from J, with 3 bases in between. The whole variable domain, remainder taken from reference TRBV28 and TRBJ1-5, is DVKVTQSSRYLVKRTGEKVFLECVQDMDHENMFWYRQDPGLGLRLIYFSYDVKMKEKGDIPEGYSVSREKKERFSLILESASTNQTSMYLCASSLSDQPQHFGDGTRLSIL.

This sequence joins TRBV9 and TRBJ2-7; D perhaps matches TRBD2 (6 bases). CDR3 size: 12 residues. V dropped 0 bases and J dropped 7 bases, with 8 bases sitting between them. Germline V CDR1 and CDR2: SGDLS, YYNGEE. CDR3 residues: CASSVDRGEQYF. As DNA, the CDR3 is TGTGCCAGCAGCGTAGACCGGGGGGAGCAGTACTTC.

This chain joins TRBV11-3 and TRBJ2-3; 11 bases map to TRBD2. Germline V CDR1 and CDR2: SGHNT, YENEEA. The CDR3 has 19 amino acids. V gave up 2 bases and J gave up 2 bases; unmatched junction bases: 12. The CDR3 reads CASSLSGVWGLADTDTQYF. The CDR3 DNA follows: TGTGCCAGCAGCTTATCAGGGGTGTGGGGACTAGCGGACACAGATACGCAGTATTTT.

This sequence joins TRBV21-1 and TRBJ2-3; the table's D gene call, TRBD1, was not cross checked with the DNA. TRBV21-1 constitutes a pseudogene. This CDR3 is built from 14 residues. CDR3 protein: CAIQSRASTDTQYF. CDR3 bases: TGTGCCATTCAAAGCAGGGCTTCTACAGATACGCAGTATTTT.

This clone was seen a single time. CDR3 loop: CASRYPGTGGEQYF. The CDR3 region has the DNA TGTGCCAGCAGATACCCCGGGACAGGGGGCGAGCAGTACTTC. The rearrangement uses TRBV28 and TRBJ2-7; 11 bases map to TRBD1. V trimming: 6 bases; J trimming: 6 bases; junction bases outside the gene matches: 7. Per germline, CDR1 MDHEN and CDR2 SYDVKM. The CDR3 loop spans 14 amino acids.

The chain couples TRBV15 to TRBJ1-4; D is ambiguous. From germline, CDR1 is LNHNV and CDR2 YYDKDF (reference sequence). V was shortened by 5 bases and J by 7 bases, with 11 bases between the two germline ends. The CDR3 runs 13 residues. The CDR3 DNA is TGTGCCACCAGCCGCGCACCCGGTGAAAAACTGTTTTTT. Translating it yields CATSRAPGEKLFF.

This clone was observed a single time. The chain is built from TRBV9 and TRBJ1-2; 12 bases agree with TRBD1. Trimming removed 3 bases from V and 3 bases from J; junction bases left unmatched: 12. The CDR3 loop spans 18 amino acids. CDR1 SGDLS and CDR2 YYNGEE come from the germline V gene. The CDR3 reads CASSEIRDRGRDYYGYTF. Written as DNA, the CDR3 is TGTGCCAGCAGCGAGATACGGGACAGGGGGCGCGATTACTATGGCTACACCTTC.

The CDR3 protein is CSAPRLGEQYF. DNA of the CDR3: TGCAGTGCTCCCCGTCTCGGGGAGCAGTACTTC. The chain is built from TRBV20-1 and TRBJ2-5; possible D gene TRBD2, 5 bases. Trimming shortened V by 5 bases and J by 11 bases, and 15 bases separated the two germline ends. CDR1 DFQATT and CDR2 SNEGSKA come from the germline V gene (reference sequence). CDR3 length equals 11 residues.

The V and J genes are TRBV7-2 and TRBJ2-1, with D uncertain. V lost 1 base, J lost 3 bases, and 1 base lay in between. Looked up from germline, CDR1 is SGHTA and CDR2 is FQGNSA. The CDR3 runs 12 residues. DNA for the CDR3: TGTGCCAGCAGCTTAGACTACAATGAGCAGTTCTTC. Translating it yields CASSLDYNEQFF.

The chain recombines TRBV18 with TRBJ2-7; 8 bases map to TRBD2. With V trimmed by 6 bases and J by 13 bases, 20 bases remained unmatched. The CDR3 is 15 residues long. CDR1 is KGHSH and CDR2 is LQKENI in the germline V gene. The CDR3 DNA reads TGTGCCAGCTCTCCGGGACAAGGAGCGGGAGCGCAGCCCTACTTC. This encodes CASSPGQGAGAQPYF.

The chain employs TRBV9 and TRBJ2-1; D is possibly TRBD1 or TRBD2 (6 bases each). Trimming left V 4 bases short and J 8 bases short, with 16 bases between. CDR1 SGDLS and CDR2 YYNGEE come from the germline V gene. The CDR3 spans 14 residues. The CDR3 nucleotides are TGTGCCAGCAGCCGGGGGCCGGCTCAGGATGAGCAGTTCTTC. Translated, it gives CASSRGPAQDEQFF.

Written as DNA, the CDR3 is TGTGCCAGCAGCTTTGACAGGGAAGATACGCAGTATTTT. Residues: CASSFDREDTQYF. The chain is built from TRBV7-8 and TRBJ2-3; 7 nucleotides match TRBD1. CDR3 length: 13 residues. V lost 3 bases, J lost 5 bases, and 2 bases stayed unmatched. The V gene's germline CDR1 is SGHVS and CDR2 FQNEAQ.

On this clone: At one of its ends the junction is not consistent with the germline gene, which may arise from a read error. This chain links TRBV19 with TRBJ2-3; 9 nucleotides match TRBD2. Germline V gene data show CDR1 as LNHDA and CDR2 as SQIVND (reference sequence). CDR3 size: 15 residues. For the CDR3, the DNA is TGTGCCAGTAGCAGCCCCGGGACTAGCAAAGATACGCAGTATTTT. Translating it yields CASSSPGTSKDTQYF.

This clone was counted a few times. CDR3 DNA: TGTGCCAGCAGTTTGGGAGAAAATCAGCCCCAGCATTTT. Translation gives CASSLGENQPQHF. The chain recombines TRBV28 with TRBJ1-5, with D uncertain. This CDR3 is built from 13 residues. V lost 3 bases to trimming and J lost 4 bases, with 7 bases between them. The germline V gene encodes CDR1 MDHEN and CDR2 SYDVKM.

V gene TRBV20-1 combines with J gene TRBJ2-1; D assignment may be TRBD1 or TRBD2 (5 bases each). Between the trimmed V and J ends, which lost 5 bases and 15 bases, there was a span of 8 bases. Per germline, CDR1 DFQATT and CDR2 SNEGSKA (reference sequence). The CDR3 extends over 8 amino acids. CDR3 amino acids: CSAGGLFF. The CDR3 coding sequence is TGCAGTGCTGGGGGTCTGTTCTTC.

V gene TRBV2 combines with J gene TRBJ2-1, with TRBD2 as a possible D gene (6 bases). The CDR3 length is 14 residues. From germline, CDR1 is SNHLY and CDR2 FYNNEI. Between the trimmed V and J ends, which lost 3 bases and 10 bases, there was a span of 16 bases. As DNA, the CDR3 is TGTGCCAGCAGTGATGGAGGCAGGACTACCGAGCAGTTCTTC. Translating gives CASSDGGRTTEQFF.

J is TRBJ1-1 and V is TRBV11-3; unclear D gene. From germline, CDR1 is SGHNT and CDR2 YENEEA. The CDR3 has 12 amino acids. V was cut by 5 bases and J by 6 bases, with 10 bases left in between. As DNA, the CDR3 is TGTGCCAGCAGCAAACTCAGGTCTGAAGCTTTCTTT. This gives the protein CASSKLRSEAFF.

V gene TRBV11-2 combines with J gene TRBJ1-2; 9 bases line up with TRBD1. There are 15 residues in the CDR3. With 0 bases clipped from V and 7 bases from J, the junction kept 6 bases outside the gene matches. Germline V CDR1 and CDR2: SGHAT, FQNNGV. The CDR3 protein is CASSLERQGGFGYTF. DNA of the CDR3: TGTGCCAGCAGCTTAGAACGACAGGGGGGTTTTGGCTACACCTTC.

V and J are TRBV7-2 and TRBJ2-1; D gene ambiguous. The CDR3 covers 13 residues. CDR1 SGHTA and CDR2 FQGNSA come from the germline V gene. The V end lost 0 bases, the J end lost 3 bases, and 3 bases lay between the germline ends. This CDR3 is CASSLASYNEQFF. The CDR3 nucleotides read TGTGCCAGCAGCTTAGCCAGCTACAATGAGCAGTTCTTC.

V gene TRBV18 combines with J gene TRBJ1-1; D unresolved. Germline lookup yields CDR1 KGHSH and CDR2 LQKENI. V gave up 6 bases and J gave up 5 bases, with 13 bases separating them. CDR3 size: 13 residues. The CDR3 bases are TGTGCCAGCTCCCTCCTTGGAGGAACTGAAGCTTTCTTT. As protein: CASSLLGGTEAFF.

The J gene is TRBJ2-5, the V gene TRBV14; D perhaps matches TRBD2 (5 bases). This CDR3 contains 14 residues. CDR1 is SGHDN and CDR2 is FVKESK in the germline V gene. V gave up 1 base and J gave up 5 bases, with 11 bases separating them. The CDR3 loop is CASSQGGNQETQYF. The CDR3 bases are TGTGCCAGCAGCCAAGGAGGGAATCAGGAGACCCAGTACTTC. Drawing the rest from reference TRBV14 and TRBJ2-5, the complete variable domain is EAGVTQFPSHSVIEKGQTVTLRCDPISGHDNLYWYRRVMGKEIKFLLHFVKESKQDESGMPNNRFLAERTGGTYSTLKVQPAELEDSGVYFCASSQGGNQETQYFGPGTRLLVL.

The chain employs TRBV19 and TRBJ2-2; TRBD2 matches at 10 bases. Germline-derived CDR1 and CDR2 are LNHDA and SQIVND (reference sequence). Unmatched junction bases numbered 3, after V lost 1 base and J lost 4 bases. The CDR3 is 16 amino acids. The CDR3, as DNA: TGTGCCAGTAGTATAGGTAGCGGGAGGTTCACCGGGGAGCTGTTTTTT. Encoded protein: CASSIGSGRFTGELFF.

This clone showed up just once. The rearrangement uses TRBV19 and TRBJ2-1, with TRBD2 matching 10 bases. The CDR3 consists of 17 residues. The germline CDR1 and CDR2 sequences are LNHDA and SQIVND (reference sequence). V was pared by 5 bases and J by 1 base, with 8 bases of the junction left unmatched. DNA of the CDR3: TGTGCCAGTAGTTCAAAGGGACTAGCGAATTCCTACAATGAGCAGTTCTTC. Translation gives CASSSKGLANSYNEQFF.

The chain recombines TRBV27 with TRBJ2-5; D perhaps matches TRBD1 (5 bases). Germline CDR1 is MNHEY and CDR2 is SMNVEV (reference sequence). CDR3 size: 15 residues. V shed 5 bases and J shed 3 bases, with 16 bases lying between them. The DNA of the CDR3 is TGTGCCAGCAGTACCCCGGCGCAGGGCGAAGAGACCCAGTACTTC. This sequence encodes CASSTPAQGEETQYF.

The CDR3 spells CASSQVGPTPEQYF. As DNA, the CDR3 is TGCGCCAGCAGCCAAGTCGGGCCGACTCCCGAGCAGTACTTC. The rearrangement uses TRBV4-1 and TRBJ2-5; D ambiguous. The DNA end is a closer match to TRBJ2-7, so the J assignment may be wrong. The CDR3 runs 14 residues. The germline CDR1 and CDR2 sequences are MGHRA and YSYEKL.

J is TRBJ2-1 and V is TRBV4-1; possible D gene TRBD1, 6 bases. The CDR3 covers 14 residues. V lost 1 base, J lost 7 bases, and 11 bases lay in between. Germline V gives CDR1 MGHRA, CDR2 YSYEKL. The CDR3 sequence is CASSQGGRINEQFF. DNA of the CDR3: TGCGCCAGCAGCCAAGGGGGGCGCATTAATGAGCAGTTCTTC.